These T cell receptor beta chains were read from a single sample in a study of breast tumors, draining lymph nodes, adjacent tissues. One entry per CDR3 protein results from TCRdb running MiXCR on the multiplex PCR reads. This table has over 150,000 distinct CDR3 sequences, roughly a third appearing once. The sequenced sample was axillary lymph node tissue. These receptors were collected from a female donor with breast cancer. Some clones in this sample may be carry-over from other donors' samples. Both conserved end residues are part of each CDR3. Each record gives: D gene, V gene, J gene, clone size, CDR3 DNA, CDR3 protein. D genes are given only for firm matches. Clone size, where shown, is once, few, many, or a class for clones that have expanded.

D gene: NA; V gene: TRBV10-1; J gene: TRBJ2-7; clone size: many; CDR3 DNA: TGCGCCAGCAGTGTTGAGGGGGGGGTCTACGAGCAGTACTTC; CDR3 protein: CASSVEGGVYEQYF
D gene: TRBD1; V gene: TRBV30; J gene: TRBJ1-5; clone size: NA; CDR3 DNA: TGTGCCTGGAGTGTAGGACAGGGTGGACAGCCCCAGCATTTT; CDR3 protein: CAWSVGQGGQPQHF
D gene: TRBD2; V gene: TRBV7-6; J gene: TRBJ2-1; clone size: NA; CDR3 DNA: TGTGCCAGTGCAGGACTAGAGTACTACAATGAGCAGTTCTTC; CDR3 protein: CASAGLEYYNEQFF
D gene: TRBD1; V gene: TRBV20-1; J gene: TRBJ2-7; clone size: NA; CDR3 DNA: TGCAGTGCCAGCTCACCCGGGACAGTCGGCTACGAGCAGTACTTC; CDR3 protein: CSASSPGTVGYEQYF
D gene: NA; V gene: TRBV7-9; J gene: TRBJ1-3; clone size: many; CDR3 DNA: TGTGCCAGCAGCTTAACGTCCTCTGGAAACACCATATATTTT; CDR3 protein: CASSLTSSGNTIYF
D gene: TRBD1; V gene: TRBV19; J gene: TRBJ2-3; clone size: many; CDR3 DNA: TGTGCCAGCAGGGGGCATGGCACAGATACGCAGTATTTT; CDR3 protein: CASRGHGTDTQYF
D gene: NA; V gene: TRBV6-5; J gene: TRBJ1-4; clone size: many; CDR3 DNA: TGTGCCAGCAAGACAGGCTGGGTGGCTCGAGAAGAAAAACTGTTTTTT; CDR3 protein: CASKTGWVAREEKLFF
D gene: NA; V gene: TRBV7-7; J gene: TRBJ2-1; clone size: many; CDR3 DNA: TGTGCTAGCAGCTTGACTAGCTCCTACAATGAGCAGTTCTTC; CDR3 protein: CASSLTSSYNEQFF
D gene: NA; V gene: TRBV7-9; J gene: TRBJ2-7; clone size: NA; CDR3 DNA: TGTGCCAGCAGCCCCGGGCTTAGGTCGTCCTACGAGCTGTACTTC; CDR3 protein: CASSPGLRSSYELYF
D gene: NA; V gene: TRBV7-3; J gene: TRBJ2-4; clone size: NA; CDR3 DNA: TGTGCCAGCAGCTTAACGGGGGAACTAGCCAAAAACATTCAGTACTTC; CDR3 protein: CASSLTGELAKNIQYF
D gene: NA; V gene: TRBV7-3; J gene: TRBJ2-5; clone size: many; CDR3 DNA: TGTGCCAGCAGCTTAACGGGGACGGGAGAGACCCAGTACTTC; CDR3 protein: CASSLTGTGETQYF
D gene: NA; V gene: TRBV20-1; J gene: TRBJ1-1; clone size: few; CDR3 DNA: TGCAGTGCTAGAGAACAGGGCGACACTGAAGCTTTCTTT; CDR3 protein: CSAREQGDTEAFF
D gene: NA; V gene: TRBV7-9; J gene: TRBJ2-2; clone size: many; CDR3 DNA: TGTGCCAGCAGCCCGGTTCCGGCCGGGACGAACACCGGGGAGCTGTTTTTT; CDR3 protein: CASSPVPAGTNTGELFF
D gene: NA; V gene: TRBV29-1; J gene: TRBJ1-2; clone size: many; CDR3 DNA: TGCAGCGTTGACGGTGGCCTCTATGGCTACACCTTC; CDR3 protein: CSVDGGLYGYTF
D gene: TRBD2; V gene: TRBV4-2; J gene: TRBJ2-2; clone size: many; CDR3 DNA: TGTGCCAGCAGCCAAGAAGCAGCGGGAGGCTTGAACACCGGGGAGCTGTTTTTT; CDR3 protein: CASSQEAAGGLNTGELFF
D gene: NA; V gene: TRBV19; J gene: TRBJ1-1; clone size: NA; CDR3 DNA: TGTGCCAGTAACTTACAGTACGAAGCTTTCTTT; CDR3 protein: CASNLQYEAFF
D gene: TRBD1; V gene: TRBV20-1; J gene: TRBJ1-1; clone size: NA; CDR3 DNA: TGCAGTGCTAGAGGGCAGGGGGTAAGAAACACTGAAGCTTTCTTT; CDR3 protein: CSARGQGVRNTEAFF
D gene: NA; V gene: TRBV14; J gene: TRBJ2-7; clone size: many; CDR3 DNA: TGTGCCAGCAGCCAACTTGCGGGGAGTGAGCAGTACTTC; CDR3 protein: CASSQLAGSEQYF
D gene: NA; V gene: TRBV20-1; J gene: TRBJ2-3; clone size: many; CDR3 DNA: TGCAGTGCACAGAGGTTGAGGAGCACAGATACGCAGTATTTT; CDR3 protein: CSAQRLRSTDTQYF
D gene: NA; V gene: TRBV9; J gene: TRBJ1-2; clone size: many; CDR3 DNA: TGTGCCAGCAGCGTCACAGATGGGTATGGCTACACCTTC; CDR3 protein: CASSVTDGYGYTF
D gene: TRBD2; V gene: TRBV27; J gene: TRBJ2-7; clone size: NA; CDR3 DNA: TGTGCCAGCAGGGTGACTAGCGGGAGGGCCTACGAGCAGTACTTC; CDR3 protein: CASRVTSGRAYEQYF
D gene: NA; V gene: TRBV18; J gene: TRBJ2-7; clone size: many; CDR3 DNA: TGTGCCAGCTCATGGATCGGGTACGAGCAGTACTTC; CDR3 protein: CASSWIGYEQYF